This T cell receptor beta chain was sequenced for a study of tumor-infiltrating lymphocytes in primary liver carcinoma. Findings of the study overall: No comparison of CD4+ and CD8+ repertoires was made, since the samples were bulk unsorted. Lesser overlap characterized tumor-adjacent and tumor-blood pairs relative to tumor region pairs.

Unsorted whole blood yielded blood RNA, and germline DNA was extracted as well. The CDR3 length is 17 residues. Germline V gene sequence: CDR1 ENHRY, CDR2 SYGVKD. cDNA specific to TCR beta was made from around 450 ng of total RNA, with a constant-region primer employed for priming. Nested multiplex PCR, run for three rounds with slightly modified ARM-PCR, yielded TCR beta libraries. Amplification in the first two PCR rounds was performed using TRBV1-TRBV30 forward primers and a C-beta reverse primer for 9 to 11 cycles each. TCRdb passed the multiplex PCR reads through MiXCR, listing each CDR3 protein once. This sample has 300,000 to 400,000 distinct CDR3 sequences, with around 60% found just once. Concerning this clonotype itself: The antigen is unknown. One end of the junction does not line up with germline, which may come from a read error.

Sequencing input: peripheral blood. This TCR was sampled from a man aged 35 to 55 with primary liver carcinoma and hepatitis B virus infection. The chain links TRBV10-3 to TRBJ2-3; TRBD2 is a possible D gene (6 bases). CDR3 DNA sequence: TGTGCCATCAGAGAGACGCCACTACCGGGAGATGCAGATAAGCAGTATTTT. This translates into CAIRETPLPGDADKQYF.